What follows are 25 T cell receptor beta chains derived from one specimen sequenced in a study of CD8 T cells in ankylosing spondylitis. A single record per CDR3 protein comes from TCRdb applying MiXCR to the 5' RACE reads. Altogether 200,000 to 300,000 distinct CDR3 sequences are present, roughly 10% being singletons, with the ten largest covering around 3%. The sample consisted of blood, either unsorted or a sorted T cell fraction (not recorded which). These receptor sequences come from a male donor with ankylosing spondylitis or in good health (not recorded which).

This clonotype was seen many times. The J gene is TRBJ1-2, the V gene TRBV12-3 or TRBV12-4; possible D gene TRBD1, 6 bases. V lost 10 bases and J lost 3, with 9 bases in between. The CDR3 is 11 residues long. In DNA form, the CDR3 reads TGTGCCAACAGGGCCGACTATGGCTACACCTTC. Translating it yields CANRADYGYTF.

This clonotype turned up a few times. This chain connects TRBV7-9 to TRBJ2-1; TRBD1 matches at 9 bases. CDR3 size: 16 residues. Unmatched junction bases numbered 9, after V lost 2 bases and J lost 7 bases. Germline V gives CDR1 SEHNR, CDR2 FQNEAQ (reference sequence). The CDR3 protein is CASSLLGQGQRNEQFF. The CDR3 DNA reads TGTGCCAGCAGCTTATTGGGACAGGGCCAAAGAAATGAGCAGTTCTTC.

This clonotype was seen a few times. The gene calls are TRBV10-2 and TRBJ1-5, with D uncertain. V was trimmed by 2 bases and J by 2 bases, leaving 7 bases between them. This CDR3 has 14 amino acids. Germline-derived CDR1 and CDR2 are WSHSY and SAAADI. This CDR3 is CASSEAAGNQPQHF. DNA of the CDR3: TGCGCCAGCAGTGAGGCGGCAGGCAATCAGCCCCAGCATTTT.

The chain couples TRBV5-1 to TRBJ2-7, with D perhaps matching TRBD1 (8 bases). The CDR3 has 16 residues. Germline lookup yields CDR1 SGHRS and CDR2 YFSETQ. Trimming shortened V by 3 bases and J by 2 bases, and 18 bases separated the two germline ends. Here the CDR3 reads CASSSTDRGLPYEQYF. CDR3 in DNA: TGCGCCAGCAGCTCGACCGACAGGGGACTACCCTACGAGCAGTACTTC.

The genes are TRBV10-3 and TRBJ1-1; D is unresolved. The length of the CDR3 is 14 residues. V lost 1 base and J 4 bases, leaving 10 bases between the germline ends. Germline V gene data show CDR1 as ENHRY and CDR2 as SYGVKD. This CDR3 is CAISEYGSGTEAFF. The CDR3 DNA is TGTGCCATCAGTGAGTACGGGTCGGGCACTGAAGCTTTCTTT.

This clonotype was recorded at least ten times. The chain combines TRBV20-1 with TRBJ2-1, with a possible D match to TRBD2 (7 bases). The germline V and J ends were trimmed by 5 bases and 5 bases, with 13 bases remaining between them. Germline CDR1 reads DFQATT; CDR2 reads SNEGSKA (reference sequence). CDR3 length: 13 residues. CDR3 bases: TGCAGTGCTGTCGGGGAGGGGGACAATGAGCAGTTCTTC. It yields the protein CSAVGEGDNEQFF.

The chain has TRBV10-1 and TRBJ2-7; 12 bases align to TRBD1. With 6 bases clipped from V and 3 bases from J, the junction kept 6 bases outside the gene matches. Looked up from germline, CDR1 is WNHNN and CDR2 is SYGVQD (reference sequence). The CDR3 sequence is 15 residues long. As DNA, the CDR3 is TGCGCCAGCAGCACCGGGACAGGGGGCCTCTACGAGCAGTACTTC. Amino acid sequence: CASSTGTGGLYEQYF.

This clonotype showed up many times. The chain is built from TRBV24-1 and TRBJ2-2, with D unclear. V was clipped by 4 bases and J by 1 base, with 9 bases between them. Germline V gene lookup returns CDR1 KGHDR and CDR2 SFDVKD. CDR3 length equals 15 residues. CDR3 DNA sequence: TGTGCCACCAGTGACTCCGGGCTGAACACCGGGGAGCTGTTTTTT. It is translated as CATSDSGLNTGELFF.

This clonotype was counted a single time. This clone may be a read error of a much larger clone one base away. In nucleotides, the CDR3 is TGTGCCAGCAGCCAAGAACAAGGAAACACAGATGCGCAGTATTTT. Protein product: CASSQEQGNTDAQYF. The V gene is TRBV4-2, the J gene TRBJ2-3; D not certain. Per germline, CDR1 LGHNA and CDR2 YNFKEQ. This CDR3 contains 15 residues.

About this clonotype itself: Sequence at one end of the junction differs from germline and may be a read error. This chain joins TRBV7-2 and TRBJ2-4; 10 nucleotides match TRBD2. Germline V lookup: CDR1 SGHTA, CDR2 FQGNSA. This CDR3 is built from 18 residues. CDR3 sequence (DNA): TGTGGCAGCAGCTTAACGAGCGGGGGGGGTCTAGCCAAAAACATTCAGTACTTC. This gives the protein CGSSLTSGGGLAKNIQYF.

The sample holds many counts of this clonotype. This chain joins TRBV12-3 or TRBV12-4 and TRBJ2-5; D is unresolved. V was trimmed by 3 bases and J by 6 bases, leaving 11 bases between them. The CDR3 is made up of 13 amino acids. CDR3 in DNA: TGTGCCAGCAGTTTGGTTGGGGAAAAGACCCAGTACTTC. Translating it yields CASSLVGEKTQYF.

This clonotype was detected many times. The rearrangement links TRBV6-1 to TRBJ1-1, with a possible D match to TRBD1 (5 bases). V lost 2 bases and J lost 11, with 12 bases in between. Per germline, CDR1 MNHNS and CDR2 SASEGT. The CDR3 covers 12 residues. CDR3 region: CASSEKEGSAFF. The CDR3 coding sequence is TGTGCCAGCAGTGAAAAGGAGGGGAGCGCTTTCTTT.

The rearrangement links TRBV7-9 to TRBJ2-7; perhaps D is TRBD1 or TRBD2 (5 bases each). The length of the CDR3 is 14 residues. Trimming took off 5 bases at V and 5 bases at J, with 16 bases between the two ends. Germline loops: CDR1 SEHNR, CDR2 FQNEAQ (reference sequence). CDR3 residues: CASSPPGAPHEQYF. CDR3 bases: TGTGCCAGCAGCCCCCCCGGGGCCCCCCACGAGCAGTACTTC.

The table lists this clonotype with a few counts. This sequence joins TRBV19 and TRBJ1-1, with D unclear. Trimming left V 5 bases short and J 2 bases short, with 9 bases between. This CDR3 region has 13 residues. The germline gives CDR1 LNHDA, CDR2 SQIVND (reference sequence). CDR3 amino acids: CASSPPANTEAFF. The CDR3 bases are TGTGCCAGTAGTCCCCCAGCCAACACTGAAGCTTTCTTT.

There are many counts of this clonotype. Written as DNA, the CDR3 is TGTGCCAGCAGCCGACAGGCCAGCTCTGGGGCCAACGTCCTGACTTTC. It codes for CASSRQASSGANVLTF. The chain uses TRBV3-1 and TRBJ2-6; possibly TRBD1 for D (6 bases). Germline CDR1 and CDR2: LGHDT and YNNKEL (reference sequence). The CDR3 runs to 16 residues. Trimming left V 4 bases short and J 0 bases short, with 10 bases between.

This clonotype has ten or more counts. The chain carries TRBV5-1 and TRBJ1-1; a possible D gene is TRBD1 (6 bases). Per germline, CDR1 SGHRS and CDR2 YFSETQ. The CDR3 runs to 15 residues. The ends were cut back, 5 bases at V and 0 bases at J, with 14 bases in the middle. The CDR3 DNA reads as TGCGCCAGCAGGGTCCTGGGGGGCCTGAACACTGAAGCTTTCTTT. It specifies CASRVLGGLNTEAFF.

This clonotype was observed at least ten times. The gene calls are TRBV10-3 and TRBJ2-3; D assignment may be TRBD1 or TRBD2 (5 bases each). Trimming removed 6 bases at V and 4 bases at J, with 14 bases between. The CDR3 has 14 amino acids. The V gene's germline CDR1 is ENHRY and CDR2 SYGVKD. The CDR3 nucleotides read TGTGCCATCAGCATTGGGATGGGGGCAGATACGCAGTATTTT. This sequence encodes CAISIGMGADTQYF.

This clonotype was found many times. This chain links TRBV7-8 with TRBJ2-2, with TRBD2 matching over 8 bases. V lost 0 bases, J lost 4 bases, and 4 bases stayed unmatched. The germline V gene has CDR1 SGHVS and CDR2 FQNEAQ. This CDR3 has 16 amino acids. CDR3 in DNA: TGTGCCAGCAGCTTAGCGCGGGGGGCACGCACCGGGGAGCTGTTTTTT. Protein product: CASSLARGARTGELFF.

This clonotype showed up many times. This chain joins TRBV20-1 and TRBJ1-1, with TRBD1 matching 9 bases. V shed 3 bases and J 1 base; nucleotides not matched to a gene: 6. The germline V gene encodes CDR1 DFQATT and CDR2 SNEGSKA (reference sequence). There are 15 residues in the CDR3. The CDR3 sequence: CSASPGTGTNTEAFF. CDR3 bases: TGCAGTGCTAGTCCCGGGACAGGGACGAACACTGAAGCTTTCTTT.

The chain employs TRBV30 and TRBJ1-1; TRBD1 agrees at 8 bases. This CDR3 has 14 residues. The trim removed 2 bases at V and 3 bases at J, leaving 5 bases unmatched. Germline V lookup: CDR1 GTSNPN, CDR2 SVGIG (reference sequence). The CDR3: CAWSFRGRYTEAFF. The CDR3 DNA follows: TGTGCCTGGAGTTTCAGGGGGCGATACACTGAAGCTTTCTTT.

At least ten counts were recorded for this clonotype. V gene TRBV9 combines with J gene TRBJ2-4, with 12 bases matching TRBD2. CDR3 length equals 14 residues. J lost 6 bases, V lost 4 bases, and 2 bases had no gene match. Germline V CDR1 and CDR2: SGDLS, YYNGEE. CDR3 region: CASSLGLAGNIQYF. In DNA form, the CDR3 reads TGTGCCAGCAGCCTGGGACTAGCGGGAAACATTCAGTACTTC.

This clonotype was counted many times. The J gene is TRBJ2-7, the V gene TRBV14; 11 positions agree with TRBD1. Germline assignment: CDR1 SGHDN and CDR2 FVKESK. The V and J ends lost 0 bases and 5 bases, in that order; junction bases with no gene match: 12. CDR3 length equals 18 residues. CDR3 coding DNA: TGTGCCAGCAGCCAAGATTTAATCGGGGACAGGGGGTACCACGAGCAGTACTTC. Amino acid sequence: CASSQDLIGDRGYHEQYF.

This clonotype was detected only a few times. The chain couples TRBV10-3 to TRBJ1-1, with 8 bases lining up with TRBD1. The germline CDR1 and CDR2 sequences are ENHRY and SYGVKD. J was trimmed by 3 bases and V by 3 bases; bases with no gene match: 3. The CDR3 covers 14 residues. The CDR3 region has the DNA TGTGCCATCAGTGACAGGGGGCCGGACACTGAAGCTTTCTTT. Translation: CAISDRGPDTEAFF.

This clonotype was seen many times. The gene calls are TRBV2 and TRBJ2-3; D is unclear. V lost 7 bases and J 0 bases, leaving 11 bases between the germline ends. The CDR3 spans 14 residues. The germline V gene has CDR1 SNHLY and CDR2 FYNNEI. CDR3 region: CASTGEPSTDTQYF. The CDR3 DNA sequence: TGTGCCAGCACCGGAGAACCTAGCACAGATACGCAGTATTTT.

The chain has TRBV7-2 and TRBJ2-1; 11 positions match TRBD2. The junction had 11 bases not matched to a gene; V was cut back by 6 bases and J by 7 bases. The CDR3 covers 16 residues. CDR1 is SGHTA, CDR2 FQGNSA, per germline. The CDR3 is CASSPTGTSGTNEQFF. CDR3 coding DNA: TGTGCCAGCAGTCCCACCGGGACTAGCGGAACTAATGAGCAGTTCTTC.